The 17 T cell receptor beta chains reported below all come from one sample, sequenced in a study of blood T cell repertoires in COVID-19 (dated by TCRdb to the early 2020s). The library was built by means of the immunoSEQ multiplex PCR assay. Not all clones reach the TCRdb copy of this immuneACCESS table, which keeps in-frame sequences only. Checked studies attribute under half of the gap to unresolved V genes and leave the rest unexplained. This sample has fewer than 120,000 clones in its table, and 70% to 90% of those were observed once. The leading ten clones occupy 4% to 5% of the sample. The sample comprised peripheral blood. Receptor source: a human donor in a cohort sampled during active COVID-19.

This clone was detected once. The rearrangement uses TRBV3-1 (or the pseudogene TRBV3-2) and TRBJ1-1; 7 bases are a match to TRBD1. The germline CDR1 and CDR2 sequences are LGHDT and YNNKEL (reference sequence). V was pared by 4 bases and J by 1 base, with 3 bases of the junction left unmatched. The CDR3 runs to 14 residues. The DNA of the CDR3 is TGTGCCAGCAGCCTCCGGGACAGGAACACTGAAGCTTTCTTT. It codes for CASSLRDRNTEAFF.

The V gene is TRBV2, the J gene TRBJ2-1; 14 bases fit TRBD2. Germline V gene sequence: CDR1 SNHLY, CDR2 FYNNEI. V shed 5 bases, J shed 4 bases, and the junction held 4 bases outside the gene matches. The CDR3 totals 16 residues. The CDR3 loop reads CASSQTSGGGYNEQFF. The CDR3 DNA follows: TGTGCCAGCAGTCAGACTAGCGGGGGGGGATACAATGAGCAGTTCTTC.

The chain is built from TRBV19 and TRBJ1-6; 7 bases align to TRBD1. The CDR3 has 17 amino acids. V shed 5 bases, J shed 0 bases, and the junction held 7 bases outside the gene matches. Germline V gene lookup returns CDR1 LNHDA and CDR2 SQIVND (reference sequence). CDR3 protein: CASSETGTSSYNSPLHF. CDR3 in DNA: TGTGCCAGTAGTGAGACAGGGACCAGCTCCTATAATTCACCCCTCCACTTT.

The CDR3 reads CASSSEGTGAYGYTF. The CDR3 nucleotides are TGTGCCAGCAGCTCTGAAGGGACAGGGGCGTATGGCTACACCTTC. The V gene is TRBV13, the J gene TRBJ1-2, with 10 nucleotides matching TRBD1. The length of the CDR3 is 15 residues. The V gene end was trimmed by 4 bases and the J gene end by 5 bases; junction bases not matched to a gene: 7. Germline V CDR1 and CDR2: PRHDT, FYEKMQ (reference sequence).

This chain joins TRBV3-1 (or the pseudogene TRBV3-2) and TRBJ2-1, with 11 bases identical to TRBD2. Germline V gene data show CDR1 as LGHDT and CDR2 as YNNKEL (reference sequence). The V segment lost 0 bases and the J segment 5 bases; nucleotides outside the gene matches: 6. The CDR3 consists of 17 residues. The CDR3 sequence is CASSQDRTSGFHNEQFF. The DNA of the CDR3 is TGTGCCAGCAGCCAAGACCGGACTAGCGGGTTCCACAATGAGCAGTTCTTC.

The V and J genes are TRBV18 and TRBJ2-1; 8 bases align to TRBD1. Germline loops: CDR1 KGHSH, CDR2 LQKENI. CDR3 length: 15 residues. J gave up 5 bases and V 3 bases, and 6 bases lay outside the gene matches. CDR3 coding DNA: TGTGCCAGCTCACCCTGGACAGGGAGAGACAATGAGCAGTTCTTC. It translates to CASSPWTGRDNEQFF.

This chain joins TRBV7-8 and TRBJ2-3; 7 bases are shared with TRBD2. The CDR3 runs 15 residues. The germline V gene encodes CDR1 SGHVS and CDR2 FQNEAQ. The V segment lost 5 bases and the J segment 5 bases; nucleotides outside the gene matches: 10. CDR3 protein: CASSLRGGGGDTQYF. In nucleotides, the CDR3 is TGTGCCAGCAGCCTTCGGGGAGGCGGGGGAGATACGCAGTATTTT.

V is TRBV10-2 and J is TRBJ1-1; 7 nucleotides match TRBD1. CDR3 length: 15 amino acids. After removal of 10 bases from V and 6 bases from J, the junction contained 17 bases not matched to a gene. In germline, CDR1 is WSHSY, CDR2 SAAADI. The CDR3: CAIQEGARGWAEAFF. The DNA for the CDR3 is TGCGCCATCCAGGAGGGGGCTCGCGGCTGGGCTGAAGCTTTCTTT.

The chain has TRBV6-1 and TRBJ2-7; TRBD2 is a possible D gene (6 bases). The CDR3 is 16 amino acids. Germline V gene sequence: CDR1 MNHNS, CDR2 SASEGT. Deletions cut 2 bases from V and 7 bases from J, with 21 bases between. The CDR3 DNA follows: TGTGCCAGCAGTGAAAGCGGAATTTTGGGGGGAGATGAGCAGTACTTC. Amino acid sequence: CASSESGILGGDEQYF.

The chain carries TRBV7-2 and TRBJ2-4; D gene ambiguous. This CDR3 comprises 15 residues. The V and J ends lost 3 bases and 7 bases respectively, with 16 bases between them. The germline V gene has CDR1 SGHTA and CDR2 FQGNSA. The CDR3 here is CASSFSSVYSNIQYF. In nucleotides, the CDR3 is TGTGCCAGCAGCTTTTCCTCAGTATATTCGAACATTCAGTACTTC.

The CDR3 DNA is TGTGCCAGCAGCGGGGGACAGGGAGGAGCTTTCTTT. Translation: CASSGGQGGAFF. This chain uses TRBV5-6 with TRBJ1-1; 9 bases align to TRBD1. Germline assignment: CDR1 SGHDT and CDR2 YYEEEE. The CDR3 extends over 12 amino acids. Trimming at V came to 4 bases and at J to 10 bases, leaving 5 bases not matched to a gene.

As to this clone: This CDR3 is also generated by other DNA sequences in the sample. The chain combines TRBV28 with TRBJ2-7, with a weak D call TRBD2 (5 bases). The CDR3 contains 13 residues. The germline V gene encodes CDR1 MDHEN and CDR2 SYDVKM. V was clipped by 5 bases and J by 4 bases, with 12 bases between them. The CDR3 loop reads CASSLGSPYEQYF. CDR3 nucleotides: TGTGCCAGCAGTCTGGGGAGCCCGTACGAGCAGTACTTC. Full variable domain (missing parts from reference TRBV28 and TRBJ2-7): DVKVTQSSRYLVKRTGEKVFLECVQDMDHENMFWYRQDPGLGLRLIYFSYDVKMKEKGDIPEGYSVSREKKERFSLILESASTNQTSMYLCASSLGSPYEQYFGPGTRLTVT.

V and J are TRBV24-1 and TRBJ2-3; a weak D match, TRBD2 (5 bases). The CDR3 length is 16 residues. Trimming stripped 6 bases from V and 0 bases from J, with 15 bases between. The germline V gene has CDR1 KGHDR and CDR2 SFDVKD. Written as DNA, the CDR3 is TGTGCCACCAGTCACCTGGACGGGGAGAGCACAGATACGCAGTATTTT. This codes for CATSHLDGESTDTQYF.

The genes are TRBV5-1 and TRBJ2-7; 10 positions agree with TRBD2. CDR3 length: 15 amino acids. J gave up 0 bases and V 4 bases, and 4 bases lay outside the gene matches. The germline V gene has CDR1 SGHRS and CDR2 YFSETQ. Written as DNA, the CDR3 is TGCGCCAGCAGCCTGGTAGCGGGGGGCTCCTACGAGCAGTACTTC. It encodes CASSLVAGGSYEQYF.

The chain recombines TRBV10-1 with TRBJ2-1; weak D call: TRBD2 (5 bases). V was clipped by 6 bases and J by 9 bases, with 15 bases between them. CDR1 WNHNN and CDR2 SYGVQD come from the germline V gene (reference sequence). This CDR3 comprises 13 residues. The CDR3 loop is CASSGVSKGEQFF. The CDR3 DNA sequence: TGCGCCAGCAGCGGGGTATCTAAGGGTGAGCAGTTCTTC.

The rearrangement links TRBV18 to TRBJ2-3, with no clear D. From germline, CDR1 is KGHSH and CDR2 LQKENI. V was trimmed by 0 bases and J by 1 base, leaving 11 bases between them. This CDR3 contains 16 residues. The CDR3: CASSPPRPSGTDTQYF. The CDR3 DNA reads as TGTGCCAGCTCACCACCGAGGCCGAGCGGCACAGATACGCAGTATTTT. The complete variable domain, with remaining parts taken from reference TRBV18 and TRBJ2-3, reads NAGVMQNPRHLVRRRGQEARLRCSPMKGHSHVYWYRQLPEEGLKFMVYLQKENIIDESGMPKERFSAEFPKEGPSILRIQQVVRGDSAAYFCASSPPRPSGTDTQYFGPGTRLTVL.

The chain recombines TRBV6-1 with TRBJ2-1; 8 bases agree with TRBD2. Trimming removed 2 bases from V and 6 bases from J; junction bases left unmatched: 6. Germline CDR1 MNHNS, CDR2 SASEGT. The CDR3 loop spans 15 amino acids. The CDR3 DNA is TGTGCCAGCAGTGAACCCGGGGGGGGCAGCAATGAGCAGTTCTTC. Translating it yields CASSEPGGGSNEQFF.